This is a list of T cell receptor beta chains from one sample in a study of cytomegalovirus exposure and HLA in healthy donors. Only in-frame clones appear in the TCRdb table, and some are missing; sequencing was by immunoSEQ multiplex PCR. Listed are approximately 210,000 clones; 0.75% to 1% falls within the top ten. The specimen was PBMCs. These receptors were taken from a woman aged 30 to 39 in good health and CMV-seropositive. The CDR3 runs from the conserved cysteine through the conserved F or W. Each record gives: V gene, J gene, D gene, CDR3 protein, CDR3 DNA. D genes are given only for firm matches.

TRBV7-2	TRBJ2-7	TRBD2	CASSSQGLAGPYEQYF	TGTGCCAGCAGCTCCCAGGGACTAGCGGGACCCTACGAGCAGTACTTC
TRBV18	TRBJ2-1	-	CASSPSPGSNSYNEQFF	TGTGCCAGCTCACCTTCGCCAGGGTCGAACTCCTACAATGAGCAGTTCTTC
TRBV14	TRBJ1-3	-	CASSQDLSGNTIYF	TGTGCCAGCAGCCAAGACCTCTCGGGAAACACCATATATTTT
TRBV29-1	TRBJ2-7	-	CSVVWGGEQYF	TGCAGCGTTGTTTGGGGCGGTGAGCAGTACTTC
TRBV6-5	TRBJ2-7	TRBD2	CASSRLAGPYEQYF	TGTGCCAGCAGTCGGCTAGCGGGACCCTACGAGCAGTACTTC
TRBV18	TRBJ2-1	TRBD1	CASSPRTGGGDEQFF	TGTGCCAGCTCACCGCGGACAGGGGGCGGCGATGAGCAGTTCTTC
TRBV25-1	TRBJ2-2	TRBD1	CASSLRDRENTGELFF	TGTGCCAGCAGCCTCCGGGACAGGGAAAACACCGGGGAGCTGTTTTTT
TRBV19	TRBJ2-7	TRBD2	CASIPREGSYEQYF	TGTGCCAGTATCCCCCGGGAGGGCTCCTACGAGCAGTACTTC
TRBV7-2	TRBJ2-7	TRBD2	CASSLSSGSFYEQYF	TGTGCCAGCAGCTTATCGAGCGGGAGCTTCTACGAGCAGTACTTC
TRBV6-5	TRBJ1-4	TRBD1	CASTPGQGYEKLFF	TGTGCCAGCACCCCGGGACAGGGGTACGAAAAACTGTTTTTT
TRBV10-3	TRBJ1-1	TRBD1	CAIGTDINTEAFF	TGTGCCATTGGGACAGACATCAACACTGAAGCTTTCTTT
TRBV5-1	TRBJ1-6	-	CASSLADYYNSPLHF	TGCGCCAGCAGCTTGGCCGACTACTATAATTCACCCCTCCACTTT
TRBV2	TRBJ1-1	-	CASTLGGARNTEAFF	TGTGCCAGCACCCTAGGGGGGGCCCGGAACACTGAAGCTTTCTTT
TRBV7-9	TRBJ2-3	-	CASNVRAGTDTQYF	TGTGCCAGCAATGTCAGAGCGGGCACAGATACGCAGTATTTT
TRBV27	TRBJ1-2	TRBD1	CASSSYGQANYGYTF	TGTGCCAGCAGTTCCTATGGACAGGCGAACTATGGCTACACCTTC
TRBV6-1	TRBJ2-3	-	CASSVRGRGGLVSTDTQYF	TGTGCCAGCAGTGTACGAGGGAGGGGGGGCCTGGTTTCCACAGATACGCAGTATTTT
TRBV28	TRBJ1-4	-	CASSFRLSNEKLFF	TGTGCCAGCAGTTTCAGACTGAGTAATGAAAAACTGTTTTTT
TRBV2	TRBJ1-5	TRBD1	CASGQGNSNQPQHF	TGTGCCAGCGGACAGGGGAATAGCAATCAGCCCCAGCATTTT
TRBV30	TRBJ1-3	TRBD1	CAWSRQGTGNTIYF	TGTGCCTGGAGTCGACAGGGAACTGGAAACACCATATATTTT
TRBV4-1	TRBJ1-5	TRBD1	CASSQRTGPYSNQPQHF	TGCGCCAGCAGCCAGAGGACAGGACCCTATAGCAATCAGCCCCAGCATTTT
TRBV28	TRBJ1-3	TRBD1	CASSPGTANSHTIYF	TGTGCCAGCAGTCCCGGGACAGCCAATTCTCACACCATATATTTT
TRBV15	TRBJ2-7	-	CATSRPGSTYEQYF	TGTGCCACCAGCAGGCCCGGGTCCACCTACGAGCAGTACTTC
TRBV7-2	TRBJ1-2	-	CASSLGQVLGYTF	TGTGCCAGCAGCTTAGGACAGGTGCTTGGCTACACCTTC
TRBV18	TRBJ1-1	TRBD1	CASSLSMDRVNTEAFF	TGTGCCAGCTCACTTTCCATGGACAGGGTGAACACTGAAGCTTTCTTT
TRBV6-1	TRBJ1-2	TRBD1	CASSDRARTGGNGYTF	TGTGCCAGCAGTGATCGGGCACGGACAGGGGGCAATGGCTACACCTTC
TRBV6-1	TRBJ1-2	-	CASSELGSSNYGYTF	TGTGCCAGCAGTGAATTGGGCAGCTCTAACTATGGCTACACCTTC
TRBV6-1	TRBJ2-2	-	CASRQDSANTGELFF	TGTGCCAGCAGGCAGGACAGCGCGAACACCGGGGAGCTGTTTTTT
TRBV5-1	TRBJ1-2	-	CASSLEELSYTF	TGCGCCAGCAGCTTGGAAGAGCTGAGCTACACCTTC
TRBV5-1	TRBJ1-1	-	CASSYRMGNTEAFF	TGCGCCAGCAGCTACAGGATGGGGAACACTGAAGCTTTCTTT
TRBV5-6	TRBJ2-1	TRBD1	CASSSRDRVYNEQFF	TGTGCCAGCAGCTCCCGGGACAGGGTTTATAATGAGCAGTTCTTC
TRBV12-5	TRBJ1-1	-	CASGPGRGWDTEAFF	TGTGCTAGTGGCCCCGGTAGAGGGTGGGACACTGAAGCTTTCTTT
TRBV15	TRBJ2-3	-	CATSRVQNTDTQYF	TGTGCCACCAGCAGAGTCCAGAACACAGATACGCAGTATTTT
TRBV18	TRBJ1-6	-	CASSPFSSSYNSPLHF	TGTGCCAGCTCACCATTTTCGAGCTCCTATAATTCACCCCTCCACTTT
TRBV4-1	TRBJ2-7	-	CASSQEETDPYEQYF	TGCGCCAGCAGCCAAGAAGAGACAGACCCCTACGAGCAGTACTTC
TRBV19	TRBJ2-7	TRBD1	CASSIPDRASYEQYF	TGTGCCAGTAGTATCCCGGACAGGGCATCCTACGAGCAGTACTTC
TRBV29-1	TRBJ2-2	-	CSVLANTGELFF	TGCAGCGTTTTAGCGAACACCGGGGAGCTGTTTTTT
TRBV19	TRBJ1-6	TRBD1	CASSTGTGGDSPLHF	TGTGCCAGTAGTACGGGGACAGGGGGCGATTCACCCCTCCACTTT
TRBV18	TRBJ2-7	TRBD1	CASSPGQPAEYEQYF	TGTGCCAGCTCACCGGGACAGCCAGCCGAATACGAGCAGTACTTC
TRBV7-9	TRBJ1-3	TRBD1	CASSLPGGPGNTIYF	TGTGCCAGCAGCCTGCCAGGGGGTCCCGGAAACACCATATATTTT
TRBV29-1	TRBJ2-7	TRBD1	CSVPGTGGYEQYF	TGCAGCGTACCCGGGACAGGGGGCTACGAGCAGTACTTC
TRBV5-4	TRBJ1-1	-	CASSWGLGQATEAFF	TGTGCCAGCAGCTGGGGGCTCGGCCAGGCAACTGAAGCTTTCTTT
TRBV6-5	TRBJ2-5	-	CASSYSTGQETQYF	TGTGCCAGCAGTTACTCTACAGGGCAAGAGACCCAGTACTTC
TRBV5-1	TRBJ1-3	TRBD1	CASSLWDRGPFSGNTIYF	TGCGCCAGCAGCTTGTGGGACAGGGGGCCTTTCTCTGGAAACACCATATATTTT
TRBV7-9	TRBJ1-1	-	CASSPGGNTEAFF	TGTGCCAGCAGCCCCGGGGGGAACACTGAAGCTTTCTTT
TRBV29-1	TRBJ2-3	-	CSVEGQLRDTQYF	TGCAGCGTTGAAGGGCAGTTACGAGATACGCAGTATTTT
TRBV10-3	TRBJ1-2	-	CAISDSIGDYGYTF	TGTGCCATTAGTGATTCGATAGGAGACTATGGCTACACCTTC
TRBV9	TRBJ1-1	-	CASSVGHQNTEAFF	TGTGCCAGCAGCGTAGGGCACCAGAACACTGAAGCTTTCTTT
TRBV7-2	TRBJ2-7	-	CASSLRGPTGPYEQYF	TGTGCCAGCAGCTTAAGAGGCCCTACAGGTCCCTACGAGCAGTACTTC
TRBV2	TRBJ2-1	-	CAGAERVYNEQFF	TGTGCCGGAGCCGAGCGGGTATACAATGAGCAGTTCTTC
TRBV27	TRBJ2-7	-	CASSLQGSYEQYF	TGTGCCAGCAGTTTACAGGGCTCCTACGAGCAGTACTTC
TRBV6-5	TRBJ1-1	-	CASRTGTEAFF	TGTGCCAGTCGGACTGGGACTGAAGCTTTCTTT
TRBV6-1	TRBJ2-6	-	CASSEQEFSGANVLTF	TGTGCCAGCAGTGAACAAGAGTTCTCTGGGGCCAACGTCCTGACTTTC
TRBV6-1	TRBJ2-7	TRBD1	CASSSRTGEDEQYF	TGTGCCAGCAGTTCCCGGACAGGGGAAGACGAGCAGTACTTC